This TCR beta chain was sequenced during a study of technical replicates of blood from several donors. The germline V gene encodes CDR1 SQVTM and CDR2 ANQGSEA. The CDR3 length is 14 residues. The V gene lost 6 bases and the J gene lost 3 bases, with 18 bases spanning the gap. The protocol was immunoSEQ multiplex PCR, while the TCRdb copy is restricted to in-frame clones and leaves out a portion. This table has around 68,000 clones, about 97% appearing once. This receptor was obtained from a human donor in good health. The sequenced material came from T cells isolated from PBMCs. V usage is TRBV29-1 and J usage is TRBJ2-7; D perhaps matches TRBD1 (5 bases). CDR3: CSVVYLTGFYEQYF. The CDR3 DNA sequence: TGCAGCGTGGTGTACCTTACAGGATTCTACGAGCAGTACTTC.